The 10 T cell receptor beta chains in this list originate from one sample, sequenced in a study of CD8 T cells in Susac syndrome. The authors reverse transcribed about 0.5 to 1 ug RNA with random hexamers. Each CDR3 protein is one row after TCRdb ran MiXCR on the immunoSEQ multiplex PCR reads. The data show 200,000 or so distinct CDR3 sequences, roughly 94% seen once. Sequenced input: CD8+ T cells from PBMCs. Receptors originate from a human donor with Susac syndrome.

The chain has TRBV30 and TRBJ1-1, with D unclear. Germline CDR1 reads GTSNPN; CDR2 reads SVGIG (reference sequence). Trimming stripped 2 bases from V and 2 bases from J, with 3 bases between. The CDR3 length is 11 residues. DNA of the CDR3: TGTGCCTGGAGTACCAACACTGAAGCTTTCTTT. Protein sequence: CAWSTNTEAFF.

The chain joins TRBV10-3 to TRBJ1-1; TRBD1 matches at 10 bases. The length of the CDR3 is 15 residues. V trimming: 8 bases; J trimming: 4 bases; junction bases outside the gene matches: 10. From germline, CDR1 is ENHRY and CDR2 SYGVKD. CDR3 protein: CAIHRGTGDGTEAFF. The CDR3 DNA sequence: TGTGCCATCCACAGGGGGACAGGGGATGGCACTGAAGCTTTCTTT.

The CDR3 bases are TGCGCCAGCAGCCAAGAACCGGGAACGCCCTCCTACGAGCAGTACTTC. This codes for CASSQEPGTPSYEQYF. The chain carries TRBV4-1 and TRBJ2-7; the D gene is possibly TRBD2 (5 bases). Trimming removed 0 bases at V and 0 bases at J, with 12 bases between. CDR1 is MGHRA and CDR2 is YSYEKL in the germline V gene. The CDR3 spans 16 residues.

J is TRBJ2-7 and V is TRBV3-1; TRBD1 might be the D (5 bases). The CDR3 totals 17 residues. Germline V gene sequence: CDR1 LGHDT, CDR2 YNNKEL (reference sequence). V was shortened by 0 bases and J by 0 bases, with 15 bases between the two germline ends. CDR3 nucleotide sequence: TGTGCCAGCAGCCAAGAATTGGACACGGGTGTCTCCTACGAGCAGTACTTC. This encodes CASSQELDTGVSYEQYF.

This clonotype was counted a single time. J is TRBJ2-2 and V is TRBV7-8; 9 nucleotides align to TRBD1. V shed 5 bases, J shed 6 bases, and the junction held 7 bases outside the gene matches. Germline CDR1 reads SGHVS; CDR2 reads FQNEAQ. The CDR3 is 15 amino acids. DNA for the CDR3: TGTGCCAGCAGCCTGGGACAGGGATCGCCCGGGGAGCTGTTTTTT. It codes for CASSLGQGSPGELFF. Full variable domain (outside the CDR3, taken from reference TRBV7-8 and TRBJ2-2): GAGVSQSPRYKVAKRGQDVALRCDPISGHVSLFWYQQALGQGPEFLTYFQNEAQLDKSGLPSDRFFAERPEGSVSTLKIQRTQQEDSAVYLCASSLGQGSPGELFFGEGSRLTVL.

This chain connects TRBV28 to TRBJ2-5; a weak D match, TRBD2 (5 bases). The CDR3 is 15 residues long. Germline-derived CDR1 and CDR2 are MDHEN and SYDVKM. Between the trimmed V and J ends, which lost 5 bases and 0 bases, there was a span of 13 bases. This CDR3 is CASSGEGTYQETQYF. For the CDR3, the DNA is TGTGCCAGCAGTGGAGAGGGAACTTACCAAGAGACCCAGTACTTC.

The CDR3 region is CASSLDDWSYEQYF. For the CDR3, the DNA is TGTGCCAGCAGCTTGGATGACTGGTCCTACGAGCAGTACTTC. The chain has TRBV11-2 and TRBJ2-7; D unclear. The CDR3 has 14 residues. With 3 bases removed from V and 1 base from J, the gap between germline ends came to 10 bases. Germline V gene sequence: CDR1 SGHAT, CDR2 FQNNGV.

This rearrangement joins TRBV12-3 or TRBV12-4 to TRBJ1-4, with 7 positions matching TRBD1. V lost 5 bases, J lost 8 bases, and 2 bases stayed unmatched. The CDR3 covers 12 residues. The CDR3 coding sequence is TGTGCCAGCAGTCGGGACAGCGAAAAACTGTTTTTT. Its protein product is CASSRDSEKLFF.

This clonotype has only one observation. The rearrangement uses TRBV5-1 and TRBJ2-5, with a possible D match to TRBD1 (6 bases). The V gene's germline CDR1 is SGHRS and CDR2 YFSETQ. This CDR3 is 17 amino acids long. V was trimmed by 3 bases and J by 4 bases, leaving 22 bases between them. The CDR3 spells CASSSSIKTGDTETQYF. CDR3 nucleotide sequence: TGCGCCAGCAGCTCGTCTATTAAGACAGGAGATACAGAGACCCAGTACTTC. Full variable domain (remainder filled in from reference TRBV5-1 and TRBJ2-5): KAGVTQTPRYLIKTRGQQVTLSCSPISGHRSVSWYQQTPGQGLQFLFEYFSETQRNKGNFPGRFSGRQFSNSRSEMNVSTLELGDSALYLCASSSSIKTGDTETQYFGPGTRLLVL.

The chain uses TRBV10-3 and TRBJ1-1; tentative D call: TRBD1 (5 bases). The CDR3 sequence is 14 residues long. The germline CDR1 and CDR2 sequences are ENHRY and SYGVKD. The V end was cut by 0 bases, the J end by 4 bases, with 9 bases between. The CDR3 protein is CAISESSGGTEAFF. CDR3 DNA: TGTGCCATCAGTGAGTCGTCGGGGGGCACTGAAGCTTTCTTT.